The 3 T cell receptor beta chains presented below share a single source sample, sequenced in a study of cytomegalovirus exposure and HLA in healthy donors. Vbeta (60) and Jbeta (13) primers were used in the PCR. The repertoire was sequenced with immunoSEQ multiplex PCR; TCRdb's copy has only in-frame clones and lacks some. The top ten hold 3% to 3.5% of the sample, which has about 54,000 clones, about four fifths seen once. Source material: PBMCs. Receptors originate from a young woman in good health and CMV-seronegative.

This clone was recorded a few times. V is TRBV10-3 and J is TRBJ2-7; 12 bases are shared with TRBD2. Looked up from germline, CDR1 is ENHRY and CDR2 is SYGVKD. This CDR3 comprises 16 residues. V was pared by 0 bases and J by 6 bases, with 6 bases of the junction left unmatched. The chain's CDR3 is CAISESILAGGVEQYF. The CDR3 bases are TGTGCCATCAGTGAGTCGATTCTAGCGGGAGGGGTCGAGCAGTACTTC.

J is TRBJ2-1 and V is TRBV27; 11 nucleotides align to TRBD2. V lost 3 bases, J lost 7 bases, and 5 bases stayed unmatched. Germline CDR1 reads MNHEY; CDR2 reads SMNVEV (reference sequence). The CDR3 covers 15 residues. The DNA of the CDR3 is TGTGCCAGCAGTTTTAGCGGGAGGGCAGCTAATGAGCAGTTCTTC. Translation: CASSFSGRAANEQFF.

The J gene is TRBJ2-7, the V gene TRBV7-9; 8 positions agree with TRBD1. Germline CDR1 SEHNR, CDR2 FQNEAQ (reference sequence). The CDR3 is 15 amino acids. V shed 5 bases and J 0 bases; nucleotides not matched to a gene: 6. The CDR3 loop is CASSLGQGSSYEQYF. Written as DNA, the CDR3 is TGTGCCAGCAGCCTCGGACAGGGAAGCTCCTACGAGCAGTACTTC. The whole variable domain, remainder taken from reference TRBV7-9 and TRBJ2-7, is DTGVSQNPRHKITKRGQNVTFRCDPISEHNRLYWYRQTLGQGPEFLTYFQNEAQLEKSRLLSDRFSAERPKGSFSTLEIQRTEQGDSAMYLCASSLGQGSSYEQYFGPGTRLTVT.